Sequencing of this T cell receptor beta chain was carried out in a study of blood T cell repertoires in COVID-19. Looking at the study overall: COVID-19 samples from acute and convalescent phases originated in the United States, Italy and Spain.

Authors' methods: Nucleated cell number was recorded as an estimate derived from reference gene primer amplification. Generated by immunoSEQ multiplex PCR, the TCRdb table keeps only in-frame clones and is missing some. Clonal size and the V and J genes are those of that table, whereas D and trimming came from the DNA. The table includes 65,000 to 90,000 clones, 70% to 90% detected once. The V end was cut by 7 bases, the J end by 7 bases, with 13 bases between. The CDR3 is 13 residues long. Germline CDR1 and CDR2: LNHDA and SQIVND (reference sequence). This chain uses TRBV19 with TRBJ2-2; TRBD1 is a possible D gene (6 bases). Sequencing was done on a sample of peripheral blood. This TCR came from a young man with acute or convalescent COVID-19. The chain's CDR3 is CASIKAGDGELFF. CDR3 DNA sequence: TGTGCCAGTATTAAGGCAGGGGACGGGGAGCTGTTTTTT.